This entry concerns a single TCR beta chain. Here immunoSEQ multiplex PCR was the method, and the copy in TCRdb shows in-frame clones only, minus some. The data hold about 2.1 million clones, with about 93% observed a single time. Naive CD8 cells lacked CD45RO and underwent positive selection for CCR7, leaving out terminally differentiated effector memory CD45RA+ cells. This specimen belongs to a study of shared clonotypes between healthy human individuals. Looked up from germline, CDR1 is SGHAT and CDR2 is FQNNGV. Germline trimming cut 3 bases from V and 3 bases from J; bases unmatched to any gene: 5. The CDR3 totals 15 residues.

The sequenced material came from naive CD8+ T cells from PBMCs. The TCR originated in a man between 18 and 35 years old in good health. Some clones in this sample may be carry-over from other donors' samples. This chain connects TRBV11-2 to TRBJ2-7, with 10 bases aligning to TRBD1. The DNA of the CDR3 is TGTGCCAGCAGCTTTAGCCGGGACAGGGGCTACGAGCAGTACTTC. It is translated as CASSFSRDRGYEQYF.